This T cell receptor beta chain was sequenced during a study of blood T cell repertoires in COVID-19. V lost 0 bases to trimming and J lost 6 bases, with 18 bases between them. Germline CDR1 is SGHRS and CDR2 is YFSETQ. The CDR3 length is 16 residues. This table comes from immunoSEQ multiplex PCR, and its TCRdb copy is limited to in-frame clones, with some not included. The data contain roughly 330,000 clones, approximately 87% of them singletons. This chain uses TRBV5-1 with TRBJ1-2; D is possibly TRBD1 (5 bases). The receptor was derived from a woman aged 30 to 39 who had recovered from COVID-19. The sample comprised PBMCs or T cells enriched from blood (not recorded which). CDR3 in amino acids: CASSLGFSPGLDGYTF. CDR3 DNA: TGCGCCAGCAGCTTGGGGTTTTCCCCAGGGCTCGATGGCTACACCTTC.